These T cell receptor beta chains were read from a single sample in a study of cytomegalovirus exposure and HLA in healthy donors. Repertoires were generated with immunoSEQ multiplex PCR, while TCRdb's copy carries only in-frame clones and drops some. The sample gives some 120,000 clones, around 77% of which show up once; under 1.5% is in the top ten. What was sequenced was PBMCs. Every receptor here comes from a man aged 45-65 years in good health and CMV-seronegative. CDR3s include the opening cysteine and the closing phenylalanine or tryptophan. A D gene is named only where the DNA matches it firmly. Part of the rows lack a size; the others show once, few, many or a class for expanded clones.

j_call v_call d_call clone_size cdr3_nt cdr3_aa
TRBJ2-3 TRBV29-1 TRBD1 . TGCAGCGCCGGGACAGGGGGCTTTGGAGATACGCAGTATTTT CSAGTGGFGDTQYF
TRBJ2-1 TRBV27 TRBD2 . TGTGCCAGCAGTTTGTTTTCGGTGAGGAGCGGGGGGAACAATGAGCAGTTCTTC CASSLFSVRSGGNNEQFF
TRBJ2-3 TRBV11-2 TRBD2 . TGTGCCAGCAGCCCCCCGGGACTAGCACATACGCAGTATTTT CASSPPGLAHTQYF
TRBJ2-2 TRBV9 TRBD1 once TGTGCCAGCAGAGGGACAGGGACGAACACCGGGGAGCTGTTTTTT CASRGTGTNTGELFF
TRBJ2-1 TRBV5-6 TRBD2 few TGTGCCAGCAGCGGGCCCGGGCTAGCGGGTTTAAGGAATGAGCAGTTCTTC CASSGPGLAGLRNEQFF
TRBJ2-1 TRBV2 . . TGTGCCAGCAGTGAGAGACTTAATGAGCAGTTCTTC CASSERLNEQFF
TRBJ2-7 TRBV5-4 TRBD1 . TGTGCCAGCAGCGTAGGGGGCGCAACGGACGAGCAGTACTTC CASSVGGATDEQYF
TRBJ2-4 TRBV5-1 . . TGCGCCAGCAGCTCTTCAGGGTCCCCCGCCAAAAACATTCAGTACTTC CASSSSGSPAKNIQYF
TRBJ2-5 TRBV10-3 . . TGTGCCATCAGTGAGGTAGGGGTTCAAGAGACCCAGTACTTC CAISEVGVQETQYF
TRBJ2-3 TRBV7-9 TRBD2 . TGTGCCAGCAGCTCCCGCCTACCCCAGGGACTAGCATTGGATACGCAGTATTTT CASSSRLPQGLALDTQYF
TRBJ2-7 TRBV6-6 . . TGTGCCAGCAGCACCCCGACAGTGATGGAAGAGCAGTACTTC CASSTPTVMEEQYF
TRBJ1-2 TRBV28 . . TGTGCCAGCAGTTTAACGGGGGGTGGCTACACCTTC CASSLTGGGYTF